What follows are 7 T cell receptor beta chains derived from one specimen sequenced in a study of shared clonotypes between healthy human individuals (dated by TCRdb to about 2020). Library prep was done by the immunoSEQ multiplex PCR assay. TCRdb retrieved this table from immuneACCESS and kept in-frame rearrangements only. Not all clones are present; in checked studies, unresolved V genes account for under half, and no reason is known for the remainder. The sample table lists millions of clones, about 93% of them with a count of one. The top ten constitute over 1.5% of the sample. CD8 naive samples consisted of CD45RO-negative cells that were positively selected for CCR7, yielding a CD45RA+CCR7+ population without TemRA cells. Sequencing input: naive CD8+ T cells from PBMCs. Per the publication, the cell subset or site label means: CD45RA+CCR7+. All receptors come from a man in his late teens or twenties in good health. Some clones in this sample may be carry-over from other donors' samples.

This rearrangement joins TRBV10-3 to TRBJ2-1, with TRBD2 matching 8 bases. Trimming cost V 4 bases and J 8 bases; bases outside gene matches: 10. The CDR3 extends over 15 amino acids. Germline assignment: CDR1 ENHRY and CDR2 SYGVKD. The CDR3 nucleotides read TGTGCCATCAGTGCGGCTAGCGGGTATAAGGATGAGCAGTTCTTC. The encoded protein is CAISAASGYKDEQFF.

The rearrangement uses TRBV7-3 and TRBJ2-3; TRBD2 agrees at 11 bases. The length of the CDR3 is 17 residues. From germline, CDR1 is SGHTA and CDR2 FQGTGA. V lost 1 base, J lost 2 bases, and 5 bases stayed unmatched. CDR3 sequence reads: CASSLRGTSGFTDTQYF. Here the CDR3 DNA reads TGTGCCAGCAGCTTAAGGGGGACTAGCGGTTTCACAGATACGCAGTATTTT.

The gene calls are TRBV7-8 and TRBJ2-1; 10 bases agree with TRBD2. The CDR3 runs to 15 residues. Germline trimming cut 5 bases from V and 7 bases from J; bases unmatched to any gene: 8. The germline V gene encodes CDR1 SGHVS and CDR2 FQNEAQ. CDR3 coding DNA: TGTGCCAGCAGCGGCTCTAGCGGGAGTGTGAATGAGCAGTTCTTC. Translated, it gives CASSGSSGSVNEQFF.

The chain employs TRBV7-9 and TRBJ2-5; tentative D call: TRBD1 (6 bases). The V and J ends lost 2 bases and 2 bases respectively, with 12 bases between them. The CDR3 extends over 15 amino acids. Germline loops: CDR1 SEHNR, CDR2 FQNEAQ (reference sequence). The chain's CDR3 is CASSLSTGIQETQYF. The CDR3 DNA reads as TGTGCCAGCAGCTTATCAACAGGGATTCAAGAGACCCAGTACTTC.

The V and J genes are TRBV19 and TRBJ1-1; 7 bases agree with TRBD1. The CDR3 totals 14 residues. Trimming at V came to 3 bases and at J to 4 bases, leaving 5 bases not matched to a gene. Germline-derived CDR1 and CDR2 are LNHDA and SQIVND (reference sequence). The CDR3 DNA reads TGTGCCAGTAGTATGAGGGCAGGGGGCACTGAAGCTTTCTTT. This gives the protein CASSMRAGGTEAFF.

V is TRBV4-2 and J is TRBJ2-1; the match to TRBD2 covers 8 bases. Per germline, CDR1 LGHNA and CDR2 YNFKEQ. V lost 0 bases to trimming and J lost 4 bases; unmatched junction nucleotides: 14. The length of the CDR3 is 19 residues. The CDR3 loop reads CASSQEGVYPGGQYNEQFF. The CDR3 DNA sequence: TGTGCCAGCAGCCAAGAGGGGGTATACCCGGGAGGGCAGTACAATGAGCAGTTCTTC.

Details on this clone: The sample carries other DNA sequences with the same CDR3. The chain has TRBV18 and TRBJ1-1, with TRBD1 matching 8 bases. Germline V gives CDR1 KGHSH, CDR2 LQKENI. V lost 3 bases and J lost 3; bases outside the gene matches: 0. The CDR3 sequence is 13 residues long. The CDR3 region has the DNA TGTGCCAGCTCACCGGACAGGGACACTGAAGCTTTCTTT. It yields the protein CASSPDRDTEAFF.